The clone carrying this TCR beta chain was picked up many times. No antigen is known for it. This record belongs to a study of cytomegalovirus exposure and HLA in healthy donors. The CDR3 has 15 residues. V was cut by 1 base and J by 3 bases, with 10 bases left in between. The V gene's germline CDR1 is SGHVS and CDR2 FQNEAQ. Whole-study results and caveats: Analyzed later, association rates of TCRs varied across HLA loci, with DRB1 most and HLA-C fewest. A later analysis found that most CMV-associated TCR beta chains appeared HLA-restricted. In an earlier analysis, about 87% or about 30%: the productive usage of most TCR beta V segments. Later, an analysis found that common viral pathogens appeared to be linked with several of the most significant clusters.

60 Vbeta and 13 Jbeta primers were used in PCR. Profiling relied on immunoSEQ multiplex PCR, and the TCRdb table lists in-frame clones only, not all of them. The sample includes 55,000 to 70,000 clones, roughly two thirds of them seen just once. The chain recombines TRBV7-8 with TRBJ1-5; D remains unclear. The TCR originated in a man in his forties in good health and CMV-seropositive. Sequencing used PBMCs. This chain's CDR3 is CASSLDGDTNQPQHF. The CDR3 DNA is TGTGCCAGCAGCTTAGACGGGGATACCAATCAGCCCCAGCATTTT.